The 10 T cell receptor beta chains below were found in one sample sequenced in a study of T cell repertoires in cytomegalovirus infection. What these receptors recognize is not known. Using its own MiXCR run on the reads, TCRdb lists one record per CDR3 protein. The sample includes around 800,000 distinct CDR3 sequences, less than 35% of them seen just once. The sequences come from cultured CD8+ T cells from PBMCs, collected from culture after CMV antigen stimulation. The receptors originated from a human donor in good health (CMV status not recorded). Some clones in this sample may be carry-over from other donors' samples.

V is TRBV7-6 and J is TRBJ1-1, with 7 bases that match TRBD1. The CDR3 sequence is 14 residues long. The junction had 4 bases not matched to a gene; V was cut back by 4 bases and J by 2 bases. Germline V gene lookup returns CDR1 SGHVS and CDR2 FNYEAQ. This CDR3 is CASSWDRANTEAFF. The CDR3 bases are TGTGCCAGCAGCTGGGACAGAGCAAACACTGAAGCTTTCTTT. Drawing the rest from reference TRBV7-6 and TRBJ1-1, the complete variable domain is GAGVSQSPRYKVTKRGQDVALRCDPISGHVSLYWYRQALGQGPEFLTYFNYEAQQDKSGLPNDRFSAERPEGSISTLTIQRTEQRDSAMYRCASSWDRANTEAFFGQGTRLTVV.

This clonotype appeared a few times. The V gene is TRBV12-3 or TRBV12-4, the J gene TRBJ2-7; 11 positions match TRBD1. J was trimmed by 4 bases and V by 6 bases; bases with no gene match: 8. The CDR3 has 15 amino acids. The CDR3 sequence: CASRPKGQGVYEQYF. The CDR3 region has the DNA TGTGCCAGCAGGCCAAAGGGACAGGGGGTTTACGAGCAGTACTTC.

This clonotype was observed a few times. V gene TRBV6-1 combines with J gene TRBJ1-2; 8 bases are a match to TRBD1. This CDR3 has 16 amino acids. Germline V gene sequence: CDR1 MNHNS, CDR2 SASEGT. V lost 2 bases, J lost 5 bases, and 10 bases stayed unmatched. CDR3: CASSETAGGVKYGYTF. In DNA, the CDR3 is TGTGCCAGCAGTGAAACGGCAGGGGGCGTAAAGTATGGCTACACCTTC.

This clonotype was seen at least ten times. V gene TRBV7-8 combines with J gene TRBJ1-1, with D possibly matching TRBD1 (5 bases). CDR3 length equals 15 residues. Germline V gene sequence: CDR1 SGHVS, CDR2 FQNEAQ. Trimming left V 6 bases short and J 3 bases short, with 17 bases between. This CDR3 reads CASSLRDYFYTEAFF. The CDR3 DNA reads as TGTGCCAGCAGTTTACGGGACTACTTCTACACTGAAGCTTTCTTT.

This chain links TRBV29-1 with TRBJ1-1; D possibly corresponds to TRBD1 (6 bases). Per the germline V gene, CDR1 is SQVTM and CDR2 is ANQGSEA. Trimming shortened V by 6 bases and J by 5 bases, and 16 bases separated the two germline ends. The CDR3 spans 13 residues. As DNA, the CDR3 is TGCAGCGTCCACGGGGGACATGAGACTGAAGCTTTCTTT. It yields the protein CSVHGGHETEAFF.

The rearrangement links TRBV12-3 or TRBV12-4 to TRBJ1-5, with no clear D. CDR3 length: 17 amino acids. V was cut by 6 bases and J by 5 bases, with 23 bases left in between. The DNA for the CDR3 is TGTGCCAGCAGCTTACAGCCTCAGTACGGGAGACATCAGCCCCAGCATTTT. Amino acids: CASSLQPQYGRHQPQHF.

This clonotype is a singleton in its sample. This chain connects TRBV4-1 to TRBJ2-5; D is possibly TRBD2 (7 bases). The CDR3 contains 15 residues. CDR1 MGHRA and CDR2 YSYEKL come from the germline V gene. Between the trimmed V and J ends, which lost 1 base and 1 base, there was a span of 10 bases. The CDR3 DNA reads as TGCGCCAGCAGCCAAGGGGGGGGCCTCCAAGAGACCCAGTACTTC. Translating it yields CASSQGGGLQETQYF.

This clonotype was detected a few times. The CDR3 spells CASSQDSYNQPQHF. CDR3 DNA: TGCGCCAGCAGCCAAGATAGTTACAATCAGCCCCAGCATTTT. V and J are TRBV4-3 and TRBJ1-5; D gene ambiguous. This CDR3 spans 14 amino acids. The germline V gene has CDR1 LGHNA and CDR2 YSLEER. V was cut by 0 bases and J by 3 bases, with 6 bases left in between.

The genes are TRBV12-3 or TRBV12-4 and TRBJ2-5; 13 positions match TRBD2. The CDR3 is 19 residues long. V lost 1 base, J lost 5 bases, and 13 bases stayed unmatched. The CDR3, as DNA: TGTGCCAGCAGTTTAGGGGAGAACGCCGGACTAGCGGGGGTGGAGACCCAGTACTTC. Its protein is CASSLGENAGLAGVETQYF.

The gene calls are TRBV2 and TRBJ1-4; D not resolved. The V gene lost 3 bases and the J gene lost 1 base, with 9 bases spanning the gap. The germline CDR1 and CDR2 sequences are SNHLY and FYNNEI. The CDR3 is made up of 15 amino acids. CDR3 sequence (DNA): TGTGCCAGCAGTGAGGTCGAGGGAACTAATGAAAAACTGTTTTTT. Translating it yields CASSEVEGTNEKLFF.